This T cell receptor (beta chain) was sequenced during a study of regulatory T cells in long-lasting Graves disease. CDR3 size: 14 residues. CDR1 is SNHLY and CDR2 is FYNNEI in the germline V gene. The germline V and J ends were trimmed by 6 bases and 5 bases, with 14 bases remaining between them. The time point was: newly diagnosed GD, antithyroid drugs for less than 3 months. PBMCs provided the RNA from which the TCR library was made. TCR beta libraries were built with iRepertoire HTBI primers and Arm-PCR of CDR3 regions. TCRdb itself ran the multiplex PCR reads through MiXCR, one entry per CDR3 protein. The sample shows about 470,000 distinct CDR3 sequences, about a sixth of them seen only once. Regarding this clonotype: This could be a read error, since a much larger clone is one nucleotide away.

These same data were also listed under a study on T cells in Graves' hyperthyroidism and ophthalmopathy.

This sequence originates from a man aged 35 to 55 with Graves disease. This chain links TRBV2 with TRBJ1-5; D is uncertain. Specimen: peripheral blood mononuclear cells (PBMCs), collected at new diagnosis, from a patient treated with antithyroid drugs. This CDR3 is CASRSGRSYQPQHF. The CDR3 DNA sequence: TGTGCCAGCAGAAGCGGGCGGTCATATCAGCCCCAGCATTTT.